This passage covers 5 T cell receptor beta chains from one sample sequenced in a study of T cell repertoires in cytomegalovirus infection. TCRdb passed the reads through MiXCR, listing each CDR3 protein once. The sample lists 500,000 to 600,000 distinct CDR3 sequences; 16% were seen once. Sequenced material: CD8+ T cells from PBMCs. The receptor set was obtained from a human donor in good health (CMV status not recorded). Some clones in this sample may be carry-over from other donors' samples.

In this sample, this clonotype turned up many times. V is TRBV12-3 or TRBV12-4 and J is TRBJ1-1; a weak D match, TRBD1 (5 bases). The length of the CDR3 is 19 residues. The V gene lost 1 base and the J gene lost 5 bases, with 26 bases spanning the gap. The CDR3: CASSLVFPETDTRRTEAFF. In DNA form, the CDR3 reads TGTGCCAGCAGTTTAGTTTTCCCTGAGACGGACACGAGGCGAACTGAAGCTTTCTTT.

This clonotype appeared many times. V and J are TRBV7-9 and TRBJ2-7; a possible D gene is TRBD2 (5 bases). This CDR3 region has 14 residues. Germline CDR1 and CDR2: SEHNR and FQNEAQ (reference sequence). V shed 1 base and J shed 4 bases, with 11 bases lying between them. CDR3 in DNA: TGTGCCAGCAGCTTAGTGGGTGAGCGGTACGAGCAGTACTTC. Translated, it gives CASSLVGERYEQYF. Supplemented by reference TRBV7-9 and TRBJ2-7, the full variable domain reads DTGVSQNPRHKITKRGQNVTFRCDPISEHNRLYWYRQTLGQGPEFLTYFQNEAQLEKSRLLSDRFSAERPKGSFSTLEIQRTEQGDSAMYLCASSLVGERYEQYFGPGTRLTVT.

This clonotype was detected ten times or more. V and J are TRBV7-9 and TRBJ2-3, with D perhaps matching TRBD2 (6 bases). The CDR3 is 16 amino acids. Per germline, CDR1 SEHNR and CDR2 FQNEAQ (reference sequence). V was shortened by 5 bases and J by 1 base, with 16 bases between the two germline ends. The CDR3 region is CASSVSPRGRTDTQYF. DNA of the CDR3: TGTGCCAGCAGCGTAAGCCCGCGGGGCCGCACAGATACGCAGTATTTT. Filled out from reference TRBV7-9 and TRBJ2-3, the complete variable domain reads DTGVSQNPRHKITKRGQNVTFRCDPISEHNRLYWYRQTLGQGPEFLTYFQNEAQLEKSRLLSDRFSAERPKGSFSTLEIQRTEQGDSAMYLCASSVSPRGRTDTQYFGPGTRLTVL.

This clonotype has a count of ten or more. This chain links TRBV6-1 with TRBJ1-1; 7 bases are a match to TRBD1. CDR1 is MNHNS and CDR2 is SASEGT in the germline V gene. The CDR3 runs 13 residues. Trimming cost V 3 bases and J 5 bases; bases outside gene matches: 3. The CDR3 region is CASSESTGTEAFF. The CDR3 DNA follows: TGTGCCAGCAGTGAGTCGACAGGGACTGAAGCTTTCTTT.

This clonotype was seen many times. The V and J genes are TRBV10-3 and TRBJ2-7, with a weak D call TRBD1 (7 bases). In germline, CDR1 is ENHRY, CDR2 SYGVKD. Trimming stripped 3 bases from V and 3 bases from J, with 12 bases between. CDR3 length equals 14 residues. The CDR3 reads CAISDSGGFYEQYF. The CDR3 coding sequence is TGTGCCATCAGTGATTCAGGGGGGTTCTACGAGCAGTACTTC.